This T cell receptor beta chain was retrieved from a study of blood T cell repertoires in COVID-19. Across the whole study: The analysed material was cDNA or gDNA that came from T cells, B-cell-depleted T cells, or PBMCs.

This table comes from immunoSEQ multiplex PCR, and its TCRdb copy is limited to in-frame clones, with some not included. Found here are about 91,000 clones, roughly four fifths of them singletons; the top ten hold 6% to 7.5%. The germline gives CDR1 KGHSH, CDR2 LQKENI. The CDR3 spans 14 residues. V lost 0 bases to trimming and J lost 3 bases, with 8 bases between them. The specimen sequenced was peripheral blood. The rearrangement joins TRBV18 to TRBJ2-5; D not certain. This sequence originates from a man aged 50 to 59 with active or convalescent COVID-19. The CDR3 reads CASSPPGSKETQYF. The DNA for the CDR3 is TGTGCCAGCTCACCACCGGGTAGCAAAGAGACCCAGTACTTC.